This record looks at one T cell receptor beta chain sequence and its context. These data are taken from a study of cytomegalovirus exposure and HLA in healthy donors. About the study: HLA-typed donors contributed 65 million to 85 million unique TCRs, which were held in an early data release.

The PCR had 60 Vbeta and 13 Jbeta primers. Study processing details: Later, an analysis found some 80 million unique TCR beta chains, and 9.5 million to 12 million of these were shared. Clones were sequenced by immunoSEQ multiplex PCR, and TCRdb holds only the in-frame ones, with some missing. V and J calls plus clone size are reproduced from that table; the DNA served to infer D and trimming. The sample lists 50,000 to 70,000 clones; 60% to 80% were seen once. V was pared by 6 bases and J by 5 bases, with 7 bases between. CDR3 size: 11 residues. CDR1 is MDHEN and CDR2 is SYDVKM in the germline V gene. Donors counted as nominally healthy when sampled, yet unrecorded immune exposures were likely.

Sequencing was performed on PBMCs. V gene TRBV28 combines with J gene TRBJ1-2; no firm D call. The receptor's source is a girl between 5 and 17 years old in good health and CMV-seropositive. CDR3: CASRSPYGYTF. The CDR3 DNA sequence: TGTGCCAGCAGGTCCCCTTATGGCTACACCTTC.